A selection of T cell receptor beta chains follows, all from one sample in a study of blood T cell repertoires in COVID-19. TCRdb keeps only in-frame clones here, not all; method: immunoSEQ multiplex PCR. The repertoire has about 370,000 clones, around 92% of them found once; the top ten carry around 2.8%. Sequenced input: peripheral blood. Every receptor here comes from a woman aged 25 to 39 with COVID-19, enrolled during active disease. CDR3s include the opening cysteine and the closing phenylalanine or tryptophan. Fields, in order: J gene, V gene, D gene, CDR3 protein, CDR3 DNA. A D gene is named only where the DNA matches it firmly.

j_gene: TRBJ2-2; v_gene: TRBV3-1/TRBV3-2; d_gene: NA; CDR3aa: CASSQALGVVSTGELFF; CDR3nt: TGTGCCAGCAGCCAAGCGCTAGGAGTAGTGAGCACCGGGGAGCTGTTTTTT
j_gene: TRBJ1-4; v_gene: TRBV12-5; d_gene: NA; CDR3aa: CASGFPQATNEKLFF; CDR3nt: TGTGCTAGTGGTTTCCCACAGGCAACTAATGAAAAACTGTTTTTT
j_gene: TRBJ2-1; v_gene: TRBV12-3/TRBV12-4; d_gene: NA; CDR3aa: CASGGYNEQFF; CDR3nt: TGTGCCAGCGGCGGATACAATGAGCAGTTCTTC
j_gene: TRBJ1-2; v_gene: TRBV19; d_gene: TRBD1; CDR3aa: CASSISGGGPYGYTF; CDR3nt: TGTGCCAGTAGTATATCAGGGGGCGGACCCTATGGCTACACCTTC
j_gene: TRBJ2-2; v_gene: TRBV9; d_gene: TRBD2; CDR3aa: CASSDSGRGGGELFF; CDR3nt: TGTGCCAGCAGCGATAGCGGGAGGGGAGGCGGGGAGCTGTTTTTT
j_gene: TRBJ2-2; v_gene: TRBV3-1/TRBV3-2; d_gene: NA; CDR3aa: CASSAGNRQGELFF; CDR3nt: TGTGCCAGCAGCGCGGGAAACCGGCAAGGGGAGCTGTTTTTT
j_gene: TRBJ2-3; v_gene: TRBV2; d_gene: NA; CDR3aa: CASSFSTDTQYF; CDR3nt: TGTGCCAGCAGCTTTAGCACAGATACGCAGTATTTT
j_gene: TRBJ1-6; v_gene: TRBV5-8; d_gene: NA; CDR3aa: CASSLSRGSYNSPLHF; CDR3nt: TGTGCCAGCAGCTTGAGTAGGGGATCCTATAATTCACCCCTCCACTTT
j_gene: TRBJ2-5; v_gene: TRBV10-2; d_gene: TRBD1; CDR3aa: CASSEGQGPQETQYF; CDR3nt: TGCGCCAGCAGTGAAGGACAGGGGCCCCAAGAGACCCAGTACTTC
j_gene: TRBJ1-5; v_gene: TRBV27; d_gene: TRBD1; CDR3aa: CASSFRADRLSNQPQHF; CDR3nt: TGTGCCAGCAGTTTTCGGGCGGACAGGCTTAGCAATCAGCCCCAGCATTTT